This T cell receptor beta chain was documented in a study of T cell repertoires in cytomegalovirus infection. About the study: TCR beta signatures that were public indicated CMV infection and matching HLA type. Study-wide results and caveats: The ex vivo response was dominated by HLA-C-restricted CMV-specific TCR beta clonotypes.

The germline V and J ends were trimmed by 0 bases and 6 bases, with 12 bases remaining between them. CDR1 and CDR2 from the germline V gene are SNHLY and FYNNEI. This CDR3 region has 15 residues. Each CDR3 protein is one row after TCRdb ran MiXCR on the reads. The sample includes some 920,000 distinct CDR3 sequences, roughly 30% of them seen just once. This clonotype was seen a few times. The antigen remains unidentified. The chain links TRBV2 to TRBJ1-5; D unclear. The sample here was cultured CD8+ T cells from PBMCs, taken from culture after CMV antigen stimulation. This receptor was identified in a human donor in good health (CMV status not recorded). Some clones in this sample may be carry-over from other donors' samples. The CDR3 reads CASSEAVRVGQPQHF. The CDR3 DNA is TGTGCCAGCAGTGAAGCGGTTAGGGTCGGTCAGCCCCAGCATTTT.